This TCR beta chain stems from a study of shared clonotypes between healthy human individuals. In germline, CDR1 is MDHEN, CDR2 SYDVKM. The CDR3 extends over 15 amino acids. The V gene lost 5 bases and the J gene lost 0 bases, with 13 bases spanning the gap. Whole-study findings and limits: Clonotypes which were not shared had lower generation probabilities than clonotypes that all four donors shared. The study generally estimated greater richness for naive than memory subsets. Read depth was anticipated to influence clonotype sharing among donors.

Sequenced by immunoSEQ multiplex PCR; TCRdb stores in-frame clones only, minus some. Here the sample spans about 2.2 million clones, under 95% being singletons. Comments on this clone: The antigen is not known.

CD45RO-negative cells were positively selected for CCR7, leaving out terminally differentiated effector memory CD45RA+ cells. All donors were Caucasian adults living in Nashville, Tennessee. The chain carries TRBV28 and TRBJ1-2, with D possibly matching TRBD1 (6 bases). The receptor comes from a man aged 18 to 30 in good health. Some clones in this sample may be carry-over from other donors' samples. The material sequenced was naive CD8+ T cells from PBMCs. CDR3 DNA: TGTGCCAGCAGTCCCACAGGGCTGGCTAACTATGGCTACACCTTC. Translated: CASSPTGLANYGYTF.